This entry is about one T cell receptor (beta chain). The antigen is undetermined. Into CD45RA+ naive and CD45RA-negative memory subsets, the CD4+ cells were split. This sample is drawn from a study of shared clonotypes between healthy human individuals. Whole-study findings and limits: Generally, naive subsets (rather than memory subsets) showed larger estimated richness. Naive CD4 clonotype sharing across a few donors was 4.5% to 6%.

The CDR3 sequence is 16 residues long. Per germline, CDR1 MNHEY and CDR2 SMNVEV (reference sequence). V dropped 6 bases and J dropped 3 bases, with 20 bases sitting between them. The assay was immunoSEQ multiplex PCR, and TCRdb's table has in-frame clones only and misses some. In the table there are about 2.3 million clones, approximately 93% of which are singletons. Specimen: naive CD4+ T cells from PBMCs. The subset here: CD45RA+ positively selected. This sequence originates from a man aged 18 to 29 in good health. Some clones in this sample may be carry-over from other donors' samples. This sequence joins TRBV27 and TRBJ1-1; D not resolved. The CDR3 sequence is CASRLLAVAVYTEAFF. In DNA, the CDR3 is TGTGCCAGCAGGCTCTTAGCGGTCGCTGTATACACTGAAGCTTTCTTT.